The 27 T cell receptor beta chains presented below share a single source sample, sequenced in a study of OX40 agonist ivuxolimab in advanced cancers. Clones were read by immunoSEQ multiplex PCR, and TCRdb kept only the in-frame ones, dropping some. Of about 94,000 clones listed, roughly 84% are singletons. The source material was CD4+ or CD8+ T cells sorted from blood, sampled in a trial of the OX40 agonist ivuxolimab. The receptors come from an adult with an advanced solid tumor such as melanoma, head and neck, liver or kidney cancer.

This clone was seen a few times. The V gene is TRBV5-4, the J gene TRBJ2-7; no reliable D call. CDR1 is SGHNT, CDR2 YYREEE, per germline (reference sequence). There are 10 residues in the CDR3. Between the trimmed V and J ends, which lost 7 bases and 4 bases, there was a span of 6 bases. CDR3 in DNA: TGTGCCAGCCAATATTACGAGCAGTACTTC. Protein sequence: CASQYYEQYF.

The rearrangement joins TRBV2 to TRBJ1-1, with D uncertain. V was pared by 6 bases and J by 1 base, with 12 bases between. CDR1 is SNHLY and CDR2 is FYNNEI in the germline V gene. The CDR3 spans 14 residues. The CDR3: CASRRTDKNTEAFF. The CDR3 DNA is TGTGCCAGCAGACGAACCGACAAGAACACTGAAGCTTTCTTT.

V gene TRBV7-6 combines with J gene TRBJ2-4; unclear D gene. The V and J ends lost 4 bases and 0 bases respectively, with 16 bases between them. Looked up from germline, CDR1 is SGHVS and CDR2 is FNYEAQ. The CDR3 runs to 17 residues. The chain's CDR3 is CASSYGAGREAKNIQYF. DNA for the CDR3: TGTGCCAGCAGCTATGGTGCAGGACGAGAAGCCAAAAACATTCAGTACTTC.

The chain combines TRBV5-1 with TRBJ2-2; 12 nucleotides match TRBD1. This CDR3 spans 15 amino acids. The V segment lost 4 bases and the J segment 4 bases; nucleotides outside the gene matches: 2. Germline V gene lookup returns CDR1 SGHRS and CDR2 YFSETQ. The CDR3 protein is CASSGGQGATGELFF. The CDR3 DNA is TGCGCCAGCAGCGGGGGACAGGGGGCCACCGGGGAGCTGTTTTTT.

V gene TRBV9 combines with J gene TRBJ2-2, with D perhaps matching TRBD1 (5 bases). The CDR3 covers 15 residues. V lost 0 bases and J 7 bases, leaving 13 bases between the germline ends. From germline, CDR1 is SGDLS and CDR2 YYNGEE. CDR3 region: CASSVGQTGLGELFF. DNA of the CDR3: TGTGCCAGCAGCGTAGGACAGACTGGCCTCGGGGAGCTGTTTTTT.

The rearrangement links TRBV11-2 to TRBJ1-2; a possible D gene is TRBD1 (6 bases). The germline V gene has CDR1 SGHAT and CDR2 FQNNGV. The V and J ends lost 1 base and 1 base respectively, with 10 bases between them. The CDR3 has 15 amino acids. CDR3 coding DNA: TGTGCCAGCAGCTTAGTACAGGGTAATAACTATGGCTACACCTTC. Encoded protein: CASSLVQGNNYGYTF. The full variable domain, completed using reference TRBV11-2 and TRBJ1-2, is EAGVAQSPRYKIIEKRQSVAFWCNPISGHATLYWYQQILGQGPKLLIQFQNNGVVDDSQLPKDRFSAERLKGVDSTLKIQPAKLEDSAVYLCASSLVQGNNYGYTFGSGTRLTVV.

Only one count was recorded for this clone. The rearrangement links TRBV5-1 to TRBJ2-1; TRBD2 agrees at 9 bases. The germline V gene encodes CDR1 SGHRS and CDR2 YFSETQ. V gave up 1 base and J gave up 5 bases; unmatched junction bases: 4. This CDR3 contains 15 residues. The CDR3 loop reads CASSLLTSGHNEQFF. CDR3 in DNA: TGCGCCAGCAGCTTGTTGACTAGCGGTCACAATGAGCAGTTCTTC. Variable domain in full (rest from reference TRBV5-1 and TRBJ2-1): KAGVTQTPRYLIKTRGQQVTLSCSPISGHRSVSWYQQTPGQGLQFLFEYFSETQRNKGNFPGRFSGRQFSNSRSEMNVSTLELGDSALYLCASSLLTSGHNEQFFGPGTRLTVL.

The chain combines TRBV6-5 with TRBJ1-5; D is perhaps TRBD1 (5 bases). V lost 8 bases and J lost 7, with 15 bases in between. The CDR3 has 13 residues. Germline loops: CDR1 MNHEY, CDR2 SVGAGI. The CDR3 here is CASHPGTGQPQHF. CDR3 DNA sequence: TGTGCCAGCCATCCGGGGACGGGCCAGCCCCAGCATTTT.

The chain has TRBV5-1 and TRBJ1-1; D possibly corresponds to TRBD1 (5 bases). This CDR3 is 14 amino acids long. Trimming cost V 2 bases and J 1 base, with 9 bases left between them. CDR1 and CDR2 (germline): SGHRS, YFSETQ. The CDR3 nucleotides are TGCGCCAGCAGCTTAAACACAGGGAACACTGAAGCTTTCTTT. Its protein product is CASSLNTGNTEAFF. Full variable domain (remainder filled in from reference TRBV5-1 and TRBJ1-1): KAGVTQTPRYLIKTRGQQVTLSCSPISGHRSVSWYQQTPGQGLQFLFEYFSETQRNKGNFPGRFSGRQFSNSRSEMNVSTLELGDSALYLCASSLNTGNTEAFFGQGTRLTVV.

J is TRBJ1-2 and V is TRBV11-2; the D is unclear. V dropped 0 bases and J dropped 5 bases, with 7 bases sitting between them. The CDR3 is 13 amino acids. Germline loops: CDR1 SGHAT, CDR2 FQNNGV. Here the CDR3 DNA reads TGTGCCAGCAGCTTAGAAGGGCTATATGGCTACACCTTC. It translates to CASSLEGLYGYTF.

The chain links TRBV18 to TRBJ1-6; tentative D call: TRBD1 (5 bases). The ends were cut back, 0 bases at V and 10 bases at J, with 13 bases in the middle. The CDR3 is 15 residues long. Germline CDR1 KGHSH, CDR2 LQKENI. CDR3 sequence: CASSPPRQGGSPLHF. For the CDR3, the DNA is TGTGCCAGCTCACCACCGCGGCAGGGCGGGTCACCCCTCCACTTT.

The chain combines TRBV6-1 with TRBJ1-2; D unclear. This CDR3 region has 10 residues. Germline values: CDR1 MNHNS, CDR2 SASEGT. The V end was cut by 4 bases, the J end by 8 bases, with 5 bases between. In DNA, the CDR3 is TGTGCCAGCAGTGCTCGGGGCTACACCTTC. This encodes CASSARGYTF.

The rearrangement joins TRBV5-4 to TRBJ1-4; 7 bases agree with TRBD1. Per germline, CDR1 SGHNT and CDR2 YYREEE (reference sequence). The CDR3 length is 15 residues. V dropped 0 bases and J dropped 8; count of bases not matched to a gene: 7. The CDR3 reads CASSLAGTDREKLFF. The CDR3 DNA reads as TGTGCCAGCAGCTTGGCCGGGACAGACCGCGAAAAACTGTTTTTT.

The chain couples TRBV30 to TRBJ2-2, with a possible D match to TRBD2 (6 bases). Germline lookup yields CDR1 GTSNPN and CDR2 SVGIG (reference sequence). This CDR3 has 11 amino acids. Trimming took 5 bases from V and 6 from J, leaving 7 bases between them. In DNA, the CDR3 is TGTGCCTGGTCGGGAGCCGGGGAGCTGTTTTTT. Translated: CAWSGAGELFF.

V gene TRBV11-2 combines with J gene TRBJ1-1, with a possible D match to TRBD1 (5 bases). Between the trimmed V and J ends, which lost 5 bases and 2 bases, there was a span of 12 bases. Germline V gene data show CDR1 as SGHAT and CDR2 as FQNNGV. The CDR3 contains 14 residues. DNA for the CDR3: TGTGCCAGCAGCACGGGGCCCCTAAACACTGAAGCTTTCTTT. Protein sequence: CASSTGPLNTEAFF. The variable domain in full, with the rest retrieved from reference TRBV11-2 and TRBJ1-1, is EAGVAQSPRYKIIEKRQSVAFWCNPISGHATLYWYQQILGQGPKLLIQFQNNGVVDDSQLPKDRFSAERLKGVDSTLKIQPAKLEDSAVYLCASSTGPLNTEAFFGQGTRLTVV.

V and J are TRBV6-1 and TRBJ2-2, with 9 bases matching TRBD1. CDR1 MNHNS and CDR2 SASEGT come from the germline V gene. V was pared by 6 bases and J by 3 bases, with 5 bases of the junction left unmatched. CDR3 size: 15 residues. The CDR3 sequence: CASSTGGVDTGELFF. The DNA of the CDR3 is TGTGCCAGCAGCACAGGGGGCGTAGACACCGGGGAGCTGTTTTTT.

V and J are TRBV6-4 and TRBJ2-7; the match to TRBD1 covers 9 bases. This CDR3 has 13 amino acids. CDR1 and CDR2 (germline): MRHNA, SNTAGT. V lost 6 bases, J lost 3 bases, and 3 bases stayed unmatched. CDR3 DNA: TGTGCCAGCAGCAAGGGACAGGGCTACGAGCAGTACTTC. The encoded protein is CASSKGQGYEQYF.

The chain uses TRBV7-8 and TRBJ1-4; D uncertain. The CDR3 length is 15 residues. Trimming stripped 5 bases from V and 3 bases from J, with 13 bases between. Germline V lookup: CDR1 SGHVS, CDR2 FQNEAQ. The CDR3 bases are TGTGCCAGCAGCCCCCCGGGAACGGCTAATGAAAAACTGTTTTTT. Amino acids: CASSPPGTANEKLFF.

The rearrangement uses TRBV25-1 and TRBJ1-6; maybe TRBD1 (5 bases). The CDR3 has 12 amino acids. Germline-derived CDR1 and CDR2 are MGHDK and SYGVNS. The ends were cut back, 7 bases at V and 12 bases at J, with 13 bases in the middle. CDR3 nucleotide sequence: TGTGCCAGCAACGGGACCCCTGGACCCCTCCACTTT. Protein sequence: CASNGTPGPLHF.

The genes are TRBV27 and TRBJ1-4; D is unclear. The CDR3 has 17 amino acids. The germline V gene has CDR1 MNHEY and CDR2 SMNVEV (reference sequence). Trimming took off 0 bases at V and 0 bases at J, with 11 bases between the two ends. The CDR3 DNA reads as TGTGCCAGCAGTTTATCTCTCCACTATGCAACTAATGAAAAACTGTTTTTT. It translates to CASSLSLHYATNEKLFF.

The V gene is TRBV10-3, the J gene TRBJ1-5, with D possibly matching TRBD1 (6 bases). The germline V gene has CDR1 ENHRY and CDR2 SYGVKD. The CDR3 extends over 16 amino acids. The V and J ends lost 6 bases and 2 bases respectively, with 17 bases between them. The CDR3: CAISPGAQRGNQPQHF. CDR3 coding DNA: TGTGCCATCAGCCCAGGGGCCCAGAGGGGCAATCAGCCCCAGCATTTT.

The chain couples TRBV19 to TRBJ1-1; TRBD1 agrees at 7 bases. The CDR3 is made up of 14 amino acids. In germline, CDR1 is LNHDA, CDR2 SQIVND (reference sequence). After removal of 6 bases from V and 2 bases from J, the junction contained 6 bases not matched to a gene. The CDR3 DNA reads TGTGCCAGTAGGTTCGGGACAGACAACACTGAAGCTTTCTTT. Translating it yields CASRFGTDNTEAFF.

The CDR3 is CASSPAPGGANVLTF. In nucleotides, the CDR3 is TGTGCCAGCTCACCAGCCCCGGGGGGGGCCAACGTCCTGACTTTC. The J gene is TRBJ2-6, the V gene TRBV18, with D possibly being TRBD2 (5 bases). The CDR3 runs to 15 residues. V was trimmed by 2 bases and J by 4 bases, leaving 9 bases between them. Germline CDR1 and CDR2: KGHSH and LQKENI. Combining the CDR3 with reference TRBV18 and TRBJ2-6 gives the whole variable domain NAGVMQNPRHLVRRRGQEARLRCSPMKGHSHVYWYRQLPEEGLKFMVYLQKENIIDESGMPKERFSAEFPKEGPSILRIQQVVRGDSAAYFCASSPAPGGANVLTFGAGSRLTVL.

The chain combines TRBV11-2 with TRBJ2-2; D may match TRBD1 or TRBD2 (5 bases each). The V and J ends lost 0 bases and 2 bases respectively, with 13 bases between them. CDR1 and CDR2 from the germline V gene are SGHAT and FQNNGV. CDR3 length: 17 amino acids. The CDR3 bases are TGTGCCAGCAGCTTAGAGGCCACGGGGCAAAACACCGGGGAGCTGTTTTTT. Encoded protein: CASSLEATGQNTGELFF.

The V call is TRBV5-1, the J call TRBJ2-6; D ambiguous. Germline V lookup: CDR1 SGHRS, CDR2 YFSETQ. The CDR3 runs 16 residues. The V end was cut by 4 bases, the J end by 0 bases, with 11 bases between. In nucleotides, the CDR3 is TGCGCCAGCAGCACGGACCCAAGCTCTGGGGCCAACGTCCTGACTTTC. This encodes CASSTDPSSGANVLTF.

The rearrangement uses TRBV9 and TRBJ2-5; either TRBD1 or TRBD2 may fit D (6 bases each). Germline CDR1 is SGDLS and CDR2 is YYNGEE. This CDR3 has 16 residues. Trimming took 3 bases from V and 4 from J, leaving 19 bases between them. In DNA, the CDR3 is TGTGCCAGCAGCGCCGGGGCGCGGGACAAAGGAGAGACCCAGTACTTC. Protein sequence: CASSAGARDKGETQYF.

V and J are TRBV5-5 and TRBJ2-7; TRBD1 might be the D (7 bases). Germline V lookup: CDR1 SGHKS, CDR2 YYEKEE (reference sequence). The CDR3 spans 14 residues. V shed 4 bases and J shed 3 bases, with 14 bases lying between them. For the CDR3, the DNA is TGTGCCAGCAGCCTCCGGCAGGGGGGCTACGAGCAGTACTTC. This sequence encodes CASSLRQGGYEQYF.